The T cell receptor (beta chain) described here comes from a study of T cells after yellow fever vaccination. Study-wide background: Preparation of the low-cell-number fractions used SMART-Seq v4 Ultra Low Input.

TCRdb passed the 5' RACE reads through MiXCR, listing each CDR3 protein once. The sample consists of around 350,000 distinct CDR3 sequences, roughly 6.1% of them appearing once. Findings of the study overall: Within FACS-sorted repertoires, abundant clonotypes contaminating from the bulk population could be present. At 95% to 96% for CD4 and almost 90% for CD8, most primary-vaccination clones showed up again after the booster. The study found a weaker secondary response that peaked faster, day 5 versus 15.

The CDR3 length is 14 residues. From germline, CDR1 is SGHRS and CDR2 YFSETQ. The trim removed 4 bases at V and 4 bases at J, leaving 4 bases unmatched. There are a few counts of this clonotype. Its cognate antigen is unknown. The rearrangement joins TRBV5-1 to TRBJ1-4; 7 bases align to TRBD1. The TCR comes from a man aged 25 to 45 who received the YFV17D yellow fever vaccine. This specimen consisted of PBMCs, obtained 5 days after the yellow fever booster vaccination. CDR3 amino acids: CASSRDSLNEKLFF. The CDR3 coding sequence is TGCGCCAGCAGCCGGGACAGTCTTAATGAAAAACTGTTTTTT. Variable domain in full (rest from reference TRBV5-1 and TRBJ1-4): KAGVTQTPRYLIKTRGQQVTLSCSPISGHRSVSWYQQTPGQGLQFLFEYFSETQRNKGNFPGRFSGRQFSNSRSEMNVSTLELGDSALYLCASSRDSLNEKLFFGSGTQLSVL.